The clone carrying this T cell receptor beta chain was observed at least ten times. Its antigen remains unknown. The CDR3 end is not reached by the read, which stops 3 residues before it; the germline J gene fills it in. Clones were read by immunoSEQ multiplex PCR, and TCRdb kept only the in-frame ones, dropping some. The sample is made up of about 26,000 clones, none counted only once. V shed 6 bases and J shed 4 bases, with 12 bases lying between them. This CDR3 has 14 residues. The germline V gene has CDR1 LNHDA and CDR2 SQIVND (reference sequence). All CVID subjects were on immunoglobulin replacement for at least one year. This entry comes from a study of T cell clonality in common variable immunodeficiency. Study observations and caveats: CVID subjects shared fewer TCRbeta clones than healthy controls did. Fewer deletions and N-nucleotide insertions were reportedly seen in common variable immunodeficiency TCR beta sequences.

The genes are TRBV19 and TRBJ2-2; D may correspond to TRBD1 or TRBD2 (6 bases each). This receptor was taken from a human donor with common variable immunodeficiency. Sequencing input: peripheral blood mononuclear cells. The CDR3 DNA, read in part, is TGTGCCAGTAGATTTGGAGGGGGCACCGGGGAG. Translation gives CASRFGGGTGE. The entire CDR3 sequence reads CASRFGGGTGELFF.